This T cell receptor beta chain appears in the sequencing data of a study of early T cells in non-severe SARS-CoV-2 infection. TCRdb recomputed calls from the 5' RACE reads with MiXCR, one row per CDR3 protein. Here the sample spans fewer than 100,000 distinct CDR3 sequences, more than 5% being singletons. Only a few counts were recorded for this clonotype. The CDR3 has 18 amino acids. Trimming took off 0 bases at V and 3 bases at J, with 20 bases between the two ends. In germline, CDR1 is MNHEY, CDR2 SVGEGT. This sequence was found in an adult who was a healthcare worker with PCR-confirmed SARS-CoV-2 infection or an uninfected control (not recorded which). The sample taken for sequencing was whole blood. The rearrangement uses TRBV6-2 or TRBV6-3 and TRBJ1-1; no firm D call. CDR3 protein: CASSYSSIVALAHTEAFF. CDR3 nucleotides: TGTGCCAGCAGTTACTCGAGTATCGTCGCCCTAGCCCACACTGAAGCTTTCTTT.